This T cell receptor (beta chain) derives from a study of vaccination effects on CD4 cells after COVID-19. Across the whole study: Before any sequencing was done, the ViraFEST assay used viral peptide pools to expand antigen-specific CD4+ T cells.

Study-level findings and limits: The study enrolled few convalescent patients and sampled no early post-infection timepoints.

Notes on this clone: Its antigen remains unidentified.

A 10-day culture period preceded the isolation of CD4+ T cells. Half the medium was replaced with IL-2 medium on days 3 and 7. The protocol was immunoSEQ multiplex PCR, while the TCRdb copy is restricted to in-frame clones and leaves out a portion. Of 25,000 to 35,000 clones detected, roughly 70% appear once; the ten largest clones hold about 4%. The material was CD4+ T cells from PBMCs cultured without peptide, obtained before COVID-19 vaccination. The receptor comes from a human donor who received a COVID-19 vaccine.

The CDR3 nucleotides are TGTGCCTGGAGTAGTGGGGATACGCAGTATTTT. Encoded protein: CAWSSGDTQYF. The genes are TRBV30 and TRBJ2-3; D uncertain. The germline V gene has CDR1 GTSNPN and CDR2 SVGIG (reference sequence). CDR3 length: 11 amino acids. V gave up 2 bases and J gave up 6 bases, with 6 bases separating them.